The clone carrying this T cell receptor (beta chain) was recorded a few times. Its cognate antigen is unknown. J lost 6 bases, V lost 4 bases, and 7 bases had no gene match. The CDR3 runs 13 residues. Germline lookup yields CDR1 SQVTM and CDR2 ANQGSEA. Library preparation for TCR beta used quantitative 5'-RACE with molecular barcodes. One entry per CDR3 protein results from TCRdb running MiXCR on the 5' RACE reads. The sample contains approximately 300,000 distinct CDR3 sequences, 7% to 9% of which appear only once. The data derive from a study of CD8 T cells in ankylosing spondylitis. Study results and caveats: One TCR beta motif, made up of seven to nine highly homologous variants, appeared characteristic of ankylosing spondylitis blood. Researchers reportedly found disease-linked clones significantly enriched in matched ankylosing spondylitis synovial fluid. The authors found the disease-linked clones to be CD8+ and relatively rare in peripheral blood. Before this, some motif variants had been reported in reactive arthritis synovial fluid and blood.

Sequenced material: blood, either unsorted or a sorted T cell fraction (not recorded which). The V gene is TRBV29-1, the J gene TRBJ2-7; 9 nucleotides agree with TRBD2. This clonotype originated in a male donor with ankylosing spondylitis. DNA of the CDR3: TGCAGCGTTGCAGTAGCGGGAGTGCCCGAGCAGTACTTC. It is translated as CSVAVAGVPEQYF.